This TCR beta chain was captured in a study of T cells in Graves' hyperthyroidism and ophthalmopathy. At the level of the study: It was at initial diagnosis, before any treatment, that peripheral blood was collected.

The CDR3 spans 12 residues. This clonotype has more than one count but fewer than ten. An end of the junction differs from the germline gene, which may be a read error. Researchers amplified the TCR beta CDR3 regions from RNA transcripts. Initially, a first-round RT-PCR of the TCR CDR3 employed the HTBI primer set. TCRdb reanalysed the multiplex PCR reads using MiXCR and keeps one entry per CDR3 protein. This sample has more than 550,000 distinct CDR3 sequences; 18% occur once, and the top ten carry approximately 15%. The sequenced material came from blood. This rearrangement joins TRBV12-3 or TRBV12-4 to TRBJ1-2; the D is unclear. The receptor was isolated from a woman in her forties or fifties with Graves' hyperthyroidism that later progressed to Graves' ophthalmopathy. The DNA for the CDR3 is TGTGCCGGCAGTTTACGCCCGGATGGCTACACCTTC. This codes for CAGSLRPDGYTF.